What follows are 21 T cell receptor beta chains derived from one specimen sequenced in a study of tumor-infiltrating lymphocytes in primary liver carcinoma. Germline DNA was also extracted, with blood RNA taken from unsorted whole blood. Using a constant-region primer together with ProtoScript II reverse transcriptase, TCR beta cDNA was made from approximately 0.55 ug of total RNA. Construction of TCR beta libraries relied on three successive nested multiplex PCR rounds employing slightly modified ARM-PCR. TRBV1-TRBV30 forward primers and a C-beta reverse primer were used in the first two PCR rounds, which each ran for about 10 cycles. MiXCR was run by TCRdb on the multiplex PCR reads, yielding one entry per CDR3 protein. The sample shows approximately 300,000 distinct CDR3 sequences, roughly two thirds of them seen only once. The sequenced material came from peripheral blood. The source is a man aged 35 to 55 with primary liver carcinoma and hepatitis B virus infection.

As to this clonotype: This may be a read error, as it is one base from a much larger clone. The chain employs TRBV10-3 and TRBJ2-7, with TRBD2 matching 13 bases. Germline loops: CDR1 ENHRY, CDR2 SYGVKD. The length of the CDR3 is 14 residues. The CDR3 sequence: CAISGTSGSYKQYF. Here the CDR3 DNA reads TGTGCCATCAGTGGGACTAGCGGGAGCTACAAGCAGTACTTC.

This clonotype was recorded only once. This chain's CDR3 is CASSAPGQGHSYNSPLHF. The CDR3 DNA follows: TGTGCCAGCAGTGCTCCGGGACAGGGACACTCCTATAATTCACCCCTCCACTTT. V usage is TRBV28 and J usage is TRBJ1-6; 9 bases agree with TRBD1. Germline CDR1 reads MDHEN; CDR2 reads SYDVKM. V dropped 5 bases and J dropped 0; count of bases not matched to a gene: 8. CDR3 size: 18 residues.

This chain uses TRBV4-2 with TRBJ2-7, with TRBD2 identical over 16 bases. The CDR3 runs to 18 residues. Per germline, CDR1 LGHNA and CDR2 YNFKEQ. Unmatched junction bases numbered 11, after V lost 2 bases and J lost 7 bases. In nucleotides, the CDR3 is TGTGCCAGCAGCCAAACCGGGACTAGCGGGAGGGCTGGGGGAGAGCAGTACTTC. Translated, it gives CASSQTGTSGRAGGEQYF.

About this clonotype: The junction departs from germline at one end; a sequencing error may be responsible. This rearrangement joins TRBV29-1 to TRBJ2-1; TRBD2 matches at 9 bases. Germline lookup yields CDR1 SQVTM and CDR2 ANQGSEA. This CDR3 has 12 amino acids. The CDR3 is CSGGLEASEQFF. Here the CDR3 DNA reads TGTAGCGGGGGACTAGAGGCTAGTGAGCAGTTCTTC.

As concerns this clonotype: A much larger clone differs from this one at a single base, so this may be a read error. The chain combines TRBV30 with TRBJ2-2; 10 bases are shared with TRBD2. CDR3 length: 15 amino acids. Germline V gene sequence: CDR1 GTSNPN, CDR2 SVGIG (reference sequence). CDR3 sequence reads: CAWSAGLADTGELLF. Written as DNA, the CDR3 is TGTGCCTGGAGTGCTGGACTAGCGGACACCGGGGAGCTGCTTTTT.

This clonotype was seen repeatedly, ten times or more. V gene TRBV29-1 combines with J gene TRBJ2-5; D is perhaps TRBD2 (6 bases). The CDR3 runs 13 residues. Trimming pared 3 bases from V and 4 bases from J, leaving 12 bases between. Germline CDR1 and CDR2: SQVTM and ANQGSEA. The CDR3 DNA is TGCAGCGTTGAGGCGGGATGGGGAGAGACCCAGTACTTC. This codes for CSVEAGWGETQYF. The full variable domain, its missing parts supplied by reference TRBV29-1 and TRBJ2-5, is SAVISQKPSRDICQRGTSLTIQCQVDSQVTMMFWYRQQPGQSLTLIATANQGSEATYESGFVIDKFPISRPNLTFSTLTVSNMSPEDSSIYLCSVEAGWGETQYFGPGTRLLVL.

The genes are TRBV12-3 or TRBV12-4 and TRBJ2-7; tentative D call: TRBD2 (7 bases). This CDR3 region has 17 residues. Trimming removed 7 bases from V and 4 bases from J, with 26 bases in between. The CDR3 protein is CASTQFLGGQGSYEQYF. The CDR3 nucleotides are TGTGCCAGCACCCAATTCCTCGGGGGGCAGGGTAGTTACGAGCAGTACTTC.

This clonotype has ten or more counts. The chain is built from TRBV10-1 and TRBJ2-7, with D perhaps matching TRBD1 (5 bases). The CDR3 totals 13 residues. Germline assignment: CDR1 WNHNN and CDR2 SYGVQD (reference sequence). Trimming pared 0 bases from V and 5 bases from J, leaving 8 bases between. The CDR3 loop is CASSESGRDEQYF. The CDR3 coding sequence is TGCGCCAGCAGTGAGTCTGGCAGGGACGAGCAGTACTTC.

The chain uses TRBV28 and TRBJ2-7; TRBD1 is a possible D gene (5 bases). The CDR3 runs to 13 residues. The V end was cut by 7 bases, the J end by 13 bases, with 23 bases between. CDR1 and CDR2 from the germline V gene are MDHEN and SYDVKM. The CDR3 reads CASTLGGRGIQYF. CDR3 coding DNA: TGTGCCAGCACCCTGGGTGGAAGGGGAATACAATACTTC.

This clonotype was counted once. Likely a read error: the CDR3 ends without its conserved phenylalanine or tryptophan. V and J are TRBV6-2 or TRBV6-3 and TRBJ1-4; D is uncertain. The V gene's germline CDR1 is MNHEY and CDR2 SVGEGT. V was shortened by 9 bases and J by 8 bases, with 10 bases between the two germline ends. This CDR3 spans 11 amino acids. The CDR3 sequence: CASTSGEKLFL. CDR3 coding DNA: TGTGCCAGTACCTCCGGGGAAAAACTGTTTCTT.

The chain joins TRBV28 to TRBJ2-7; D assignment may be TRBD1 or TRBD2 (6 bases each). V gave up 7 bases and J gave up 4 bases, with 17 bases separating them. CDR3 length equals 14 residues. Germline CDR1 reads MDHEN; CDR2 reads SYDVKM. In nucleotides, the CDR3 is TGTGCCAGCACTCTCGGAGGGGGGCAATACGAGCAGTACTTC. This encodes CASTLGGGQYEQYF.

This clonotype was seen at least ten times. The CDR3 spells CSVEFPGQGNEQFF. In nucleotides, the CDR3 is TGCAGCGTTGAGTTCCCAGGGCAAGGGAATGAGCAGTTCTTC. The chain links TRBV29-1 to TRBJ2-1; tentatively, D is TRBD1 (5 bases). Trimming took 3 bases from V and 7 from J, leaving 16 bases between them. This CDR3 contains 14 residues. CDR1 and CDR2 from the germline V gene are SQVTM and ANQGSEA.

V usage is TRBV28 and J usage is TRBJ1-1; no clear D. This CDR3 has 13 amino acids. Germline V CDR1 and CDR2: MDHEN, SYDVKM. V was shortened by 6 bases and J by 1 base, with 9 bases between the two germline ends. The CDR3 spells CASRQRRNTEAFF. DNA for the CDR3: TGTGCCAGCAGACAACGGAGGAACACTGAAGCTTTCTTT.

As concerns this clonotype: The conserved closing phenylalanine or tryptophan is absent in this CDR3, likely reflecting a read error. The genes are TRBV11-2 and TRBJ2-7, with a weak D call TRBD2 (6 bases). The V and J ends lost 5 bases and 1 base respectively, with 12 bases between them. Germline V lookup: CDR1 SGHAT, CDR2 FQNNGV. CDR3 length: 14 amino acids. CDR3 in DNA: TGTGCCAGCAGCCCGGGACTCACTTCCTACGAGCAGTACCTC. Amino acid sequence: CASSPGLTSYEQYL.

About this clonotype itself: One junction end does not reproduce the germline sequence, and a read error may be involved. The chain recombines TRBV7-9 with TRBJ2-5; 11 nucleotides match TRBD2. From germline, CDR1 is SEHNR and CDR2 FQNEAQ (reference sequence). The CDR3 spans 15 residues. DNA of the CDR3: TGTCCCAGCAGCTTAAGCACTAGCGGGAGCGAGACCCAGTACTTC. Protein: CPSSLSTSGSETQYF.

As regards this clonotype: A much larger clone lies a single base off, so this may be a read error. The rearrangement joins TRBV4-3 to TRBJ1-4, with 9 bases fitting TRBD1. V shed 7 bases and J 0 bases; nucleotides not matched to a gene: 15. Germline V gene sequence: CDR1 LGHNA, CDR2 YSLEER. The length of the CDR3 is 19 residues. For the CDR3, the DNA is TGCGCCAGCATCCGAGCCACAGGGGGCGCGTTTGCAACTAATGAAAAACTGTTTTTT. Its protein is CASIRATGGAFATNEKLFF.

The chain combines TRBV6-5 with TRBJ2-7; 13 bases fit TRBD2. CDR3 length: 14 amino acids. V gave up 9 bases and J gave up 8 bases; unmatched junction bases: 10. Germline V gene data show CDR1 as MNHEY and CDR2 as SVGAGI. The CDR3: CASMRLAGGGKQYF. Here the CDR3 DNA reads TGTGCCAGTATGAGACTAGCGGGAGGTGGCAAGCAGTACTTC.

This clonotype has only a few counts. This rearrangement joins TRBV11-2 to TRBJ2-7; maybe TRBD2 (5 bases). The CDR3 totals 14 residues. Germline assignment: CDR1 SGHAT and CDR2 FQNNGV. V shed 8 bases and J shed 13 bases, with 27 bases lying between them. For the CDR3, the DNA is TGTGCCAGCGGCCTGCCGGATGAAACTCAGCGGACTTACTTC. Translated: CASGLPDETQRTYF. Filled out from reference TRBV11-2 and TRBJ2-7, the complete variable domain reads EAGVAQSPRYKIIEKRQSVAFWCNPISGHATLYWYQQILGQGPKLLIQFQNNGVVDDSQLPKDRFSAERLKGVDSTLKIQPAKLEDSAVYLCASGLPDETQRTYFGPGTRLTVT.

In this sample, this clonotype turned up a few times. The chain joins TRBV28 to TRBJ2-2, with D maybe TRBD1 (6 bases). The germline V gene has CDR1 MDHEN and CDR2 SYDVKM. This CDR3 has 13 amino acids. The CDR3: CATQGTNTGELFF. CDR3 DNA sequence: TGTGCTACACAGGGCACGAACACCGGGGAGCTGTTTTTT.

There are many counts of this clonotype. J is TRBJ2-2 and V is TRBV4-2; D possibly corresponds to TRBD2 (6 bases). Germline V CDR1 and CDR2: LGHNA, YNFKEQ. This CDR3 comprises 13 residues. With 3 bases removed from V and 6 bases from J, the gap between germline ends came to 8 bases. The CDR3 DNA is TGTGCCAGCAGCCACGCGGGGTCCGGGGAGCTGTTTTTT. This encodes CASSHAGSGELFF.

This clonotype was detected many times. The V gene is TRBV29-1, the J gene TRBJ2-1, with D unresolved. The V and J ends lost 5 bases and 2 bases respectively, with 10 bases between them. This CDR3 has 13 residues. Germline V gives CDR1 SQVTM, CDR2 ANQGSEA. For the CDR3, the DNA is TGCAGCGTTTGTTCAGACACCTACAATGAGCAGTTCTTC. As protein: CSVCSDTYNEQFF.